Listed below are T cell receptor beta chains from one sample, sequenced in a study of CXCR3-negative and CXCR3-positive naive CD8 T cells. TCRdb re-called the 5' RACE reads and gives one entry per CDR3 protein, without DNA. This repertoire includes some 8,200 distinct CDR3 sequences. Sequenced sample: naive CXCR3- CD8+ T cells from blood. The receptor set was obtained from a human donor in good health. Some clones in this sample may be carry-over from other donors' samples. Both conserved end residues are part of each CDR3. Clone size appears in some rows only: once, few, many, or a class for an expanded clone.

clone_size j_call v_call cdr3_aa
medium-sized TRBJ2-2 TRBV7-2 CASSSSAGVGYTGELFF
NA TRBJ2-5 TRBV29-1 CSVDRTGTVETQYF
medium-sized TRBJ2-4 TRBV27 CASSPTVSDIQYF
medium-sized TRBJ2-1 TRBV15 CATSKGQGAYNEQFF
NA TRBJ2-7 TRBV13 CASSHPDRRTWQYF
NA TRBJ2-2 TRBV29-1 CSVEEGMGAGELFF
NA TRBJ1-1 TRBV29-1 CSVETLRETEAFF
NA TRBJ2-1 TRBV6-4 CASSGRTGVNEQFF
medium-sized TRBJ2-5 TRBV14 CASSHGRPGTAKWVAQYF
medium-sized TRBJ1-5 TRBV25-1 CASSFGLSNQPQHF
NA TRBJ2-1 TRBV29-1 CSVTSGGLYNEQFF
medium-sized TRBJ2-1 TRBV29-1 CSVENRPRGLDEQFF
NA TRBJ1-1 TRBV27 CASSTRQGVVRTEAFF
NA TRBJ2-3 TRBV7-9 CASSSQGDTQYF
NA TRBJ2-1 TRBV2 CAILKRTGLNEQFF
medium-sized TRBJ2-1 TRBV7-9 CASSLAWTGTYNEQFF
NA TRBJ2-1 TRBV5-5 CASSFLTSGSRGEQFF
NA TRBJ2-5 TRBV29-1 CSVDGHRGREETQYF
NA TRBJ2-6 TRBV3-1 CASSDRGSGANVLTF
medium-sized TRBJ2-1 TRBV5-1 CASSLGTSGWYNEQFF
medium-sized TRBJ2-7 TRBV20-1 CSAGTLAKSSYEQYF
NA TRBJ2-7 TRBV29-1 CSVISDKAYEQYF
NA TRBJ2-7 TRBV18 CASSPGALSSYEQYF
medium-sized TRBJ1-5 TRBV28 CASSFSQPQHF
medium-sized TRBJ2-7 TRBV6-1 CASSEAATATYEQYF
medium-sized TRBJ2-7 TRBV29-1 CSVEGGIGQSYEQYF
medium-sized TRBJ1-2 TRBV6-5 CASSTLLGRAYGYTF
medium-sized TRBJ1-2 TRBV7-6 CASGSGTATNAYYGYTF
medium-sized TRBJ2-2 TRBV3-1 CASSQVGLAGGSNTGELFF
NA TRBJ1-1 TRBV12-3/TRBV12-4 CASSTGRNTEAFF
NA TRBJ2-1 TRBV3-1 CASSQGLAARGEQFF
NA TRBJ2-7 TRBV21-1 CASSPQGYEQYF
medium-sized TRBJ1-1 TRBV5-1 CASTPAIVAWDTEAFF
medium-sized TRBJ2-5 TRBV19 CASSSGTFYTEYQETQYF
medium-sized TRBJ2-1 TRBV29-1 CSVASGRLGNEQFF
NA TRBJ2-2 TRBV29-1 CSATGKGVNTGELFF
NA TRBJ2-7 TRBV12-5 CASGLNTYGTDLWPEQYF
NA TRBJ2-5 TRBV6-5 CASSYGGPGTQYF
medium-sized TRBJ2-1 TRBV19 CASSIVASGKYYNEQFF
NA TRBJ2-6 TRBV2 CASSDLVGNFPSGANVLTF
medium-sized TRBJ2-7 TRBV10-3 CAISEGLTYEQYF
NA TRBJ1-1 TRBV19 CASASTLGQAFF
medium-sized TRBJ2-7 TRBV11-2 CASSSPGQLTYEQYF
NA TRBJ2-5 TRBV12-3/TRBV12-4 CASSPFRAEETQYF
NA TRBJ2-7 TRBV28 CASSYRGNEQYF
NA TRBJ2-5 TRBV5-8 CASSWDETQYF